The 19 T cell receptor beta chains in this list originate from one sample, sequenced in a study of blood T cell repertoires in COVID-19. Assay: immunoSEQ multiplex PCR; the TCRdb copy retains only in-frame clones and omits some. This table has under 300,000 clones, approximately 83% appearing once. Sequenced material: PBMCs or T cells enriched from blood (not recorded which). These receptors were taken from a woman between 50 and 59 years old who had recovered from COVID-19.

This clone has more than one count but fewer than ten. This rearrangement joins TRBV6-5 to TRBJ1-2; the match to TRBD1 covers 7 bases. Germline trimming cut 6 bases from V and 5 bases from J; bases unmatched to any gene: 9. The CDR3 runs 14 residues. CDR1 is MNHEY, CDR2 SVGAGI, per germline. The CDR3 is CASRQPGGGYGYTF. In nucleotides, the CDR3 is TGTGCCAGCAGACAGCCAGGGGGAGGTTATGGCTACACCTTC.

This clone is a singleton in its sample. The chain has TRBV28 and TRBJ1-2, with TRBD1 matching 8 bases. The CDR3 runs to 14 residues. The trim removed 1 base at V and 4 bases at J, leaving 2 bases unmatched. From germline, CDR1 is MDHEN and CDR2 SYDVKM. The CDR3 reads CASSLSDRGYGYTF. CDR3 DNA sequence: TGTGCCAGCAGTTTATCCGACAGGGGCTATGGCTACACCTTC.

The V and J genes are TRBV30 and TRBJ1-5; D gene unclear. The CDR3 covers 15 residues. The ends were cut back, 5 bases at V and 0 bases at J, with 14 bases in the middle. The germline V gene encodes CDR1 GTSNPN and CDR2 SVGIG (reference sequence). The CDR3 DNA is TGTGCCTGGGGCCCTGGAGGGTATAGCAATCAGCCCCAGCATTTT. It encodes CAWGPGGYSNQPQHF.

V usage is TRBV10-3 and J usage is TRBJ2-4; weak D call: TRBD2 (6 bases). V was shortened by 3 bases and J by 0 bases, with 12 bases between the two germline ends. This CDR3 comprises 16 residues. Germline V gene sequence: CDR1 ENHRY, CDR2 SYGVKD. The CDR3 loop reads CAISDQEGGAKNIQYF. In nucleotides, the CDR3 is TGTGCCATCAGTGACCAGGAGGGAGGAGCCAAAAACATTCAGTACTTC.

The CDR3 DNA reads TGTGCCAGCACGTTAGGGGCAGACGAGCAGTACTTC. It specifies CASTLGADEQYF. The V and J genes are TRBV12-3 or TRBV12-4 and TRBJ2-7; tentative D call: TRBD1 (5 bases). V was cut by 7 bases and J by 5 bases, with 12 bases left in between. The CDR3 contains 12 residues.

The DNA of the CDR3 is TGTGCCAGCAGCTTAGTTGGGGGGACTCTGAACACCGGGGAGCTGTTTTTT. Its protein product is CASSLVGGTLNTGELFF. The chain combines TRBV7-2 with TRBJ2-2; weak D call: TRBD2 (6 bases). Germline V gene data show CDR1 as SGHTA and CDR2 as FQGNSA. Trimming stripped 1 base from V and 1 base from J, with 13 bases between. The length of the CDR3 is 17 residues.

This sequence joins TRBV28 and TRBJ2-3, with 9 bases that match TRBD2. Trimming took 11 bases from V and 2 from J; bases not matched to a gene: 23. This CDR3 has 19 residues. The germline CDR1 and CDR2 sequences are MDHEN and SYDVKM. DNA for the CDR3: TGTGCCTCCCTACCCTGGCCTTATTTCCTAGCGGGGAACACAGATACGCAGTATTTT. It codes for CASLPWPYFLAGNTDTQYF.

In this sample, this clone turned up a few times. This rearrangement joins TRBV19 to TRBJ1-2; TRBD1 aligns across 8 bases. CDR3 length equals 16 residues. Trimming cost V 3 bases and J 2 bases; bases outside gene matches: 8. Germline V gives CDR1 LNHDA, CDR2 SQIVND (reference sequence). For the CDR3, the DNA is TGTGCCAGTAGTATTCCCCTCAGGGGGCCCAACTATGGCTACACCTTC. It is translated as CASSIPLRGPNYGYTF.

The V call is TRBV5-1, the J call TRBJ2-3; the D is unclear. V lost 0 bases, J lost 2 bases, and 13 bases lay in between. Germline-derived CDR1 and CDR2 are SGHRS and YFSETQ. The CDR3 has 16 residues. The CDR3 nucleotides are TGCGCCAGCAGCTTGGTCTCCGCAGGTAACACAGATACGCAGTATTTT. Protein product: CASSLVSAGNTDTQYF.

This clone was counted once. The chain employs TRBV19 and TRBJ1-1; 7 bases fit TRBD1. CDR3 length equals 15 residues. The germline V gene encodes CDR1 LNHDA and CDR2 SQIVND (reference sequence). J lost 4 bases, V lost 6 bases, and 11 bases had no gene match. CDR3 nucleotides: TGTGCCAGTAGCGATCTCCGACAGGGTGTCACTGAAGCTTTCTTT. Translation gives CASSDLRQGVTEAFF.

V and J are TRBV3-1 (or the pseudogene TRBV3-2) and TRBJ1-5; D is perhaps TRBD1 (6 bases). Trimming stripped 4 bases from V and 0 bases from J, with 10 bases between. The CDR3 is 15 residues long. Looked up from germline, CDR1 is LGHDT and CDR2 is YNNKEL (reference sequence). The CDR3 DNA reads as TGTGCCAGCAGCCCTCAGGGGATTAGCAATCAGCCCCAGCATTTT. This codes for CASSPQGISNQPQHF.

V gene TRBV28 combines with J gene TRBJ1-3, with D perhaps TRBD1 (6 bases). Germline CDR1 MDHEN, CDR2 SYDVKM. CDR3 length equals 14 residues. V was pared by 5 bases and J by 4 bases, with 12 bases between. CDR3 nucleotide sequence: TGTGCCAGCAGTCCCAGTGGGGGCGGAAACACCATATATTTT. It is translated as CASSPSGGGNTIYF.

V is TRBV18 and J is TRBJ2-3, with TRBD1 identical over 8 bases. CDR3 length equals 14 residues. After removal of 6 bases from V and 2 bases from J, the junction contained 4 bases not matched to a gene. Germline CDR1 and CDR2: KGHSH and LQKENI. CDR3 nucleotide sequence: TGTGCCAGCTCCGGGGACAGGTCCACAGATACGCAGTATTTT. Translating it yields CASSGDRSTDTQYF. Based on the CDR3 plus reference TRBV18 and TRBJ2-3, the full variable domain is NAGVMQNPRHLVRRRGQEARLRCSPMKGHSHVYWYRQLPEEGLKFMVYLQKENIIDESGMPKERFSAEFPKEGPSILRIQQVVRGDSAAYFCASSGDRSTDTQYFGPGTRLTVL.

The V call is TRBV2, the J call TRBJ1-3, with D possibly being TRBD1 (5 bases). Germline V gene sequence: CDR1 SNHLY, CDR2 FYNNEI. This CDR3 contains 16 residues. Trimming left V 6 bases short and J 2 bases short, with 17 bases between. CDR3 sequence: CASSYYSGGAGNTIYF. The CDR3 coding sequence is TGTGCCAGCAGCTATTACTCCGGGGGGGCTGGAAACACCATATATTTT.

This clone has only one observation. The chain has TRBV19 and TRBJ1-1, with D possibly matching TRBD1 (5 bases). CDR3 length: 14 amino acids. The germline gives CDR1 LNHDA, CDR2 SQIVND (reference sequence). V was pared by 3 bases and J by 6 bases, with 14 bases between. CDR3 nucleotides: TGTGCCAGTAGTATCAATACTGGAGGGGCTGAAGCTTTCTTT. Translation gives CASSINTGGAEAFF.

The CDR3 here is CAISESGGRAFF. The CDR3 region has the DNA TGTGCCATCAGTGAGTCGGGCGGGCGGGCTTTCTTT. The chain employs TRBV10-3 and TRBJ1-1; D not certain. Per the germline V gene, CDR1 is ENHRY and CDR2 is SYGVKD. With 0 bases removed from V and 11 bases from J, the gap between germline ends came to 10 bases. The CDR3 runs to 12 residues.

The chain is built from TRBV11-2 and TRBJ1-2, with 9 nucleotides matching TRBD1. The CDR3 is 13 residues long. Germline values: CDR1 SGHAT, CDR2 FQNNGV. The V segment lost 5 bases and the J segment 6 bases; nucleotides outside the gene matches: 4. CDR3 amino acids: CASSTTGGDGYTF. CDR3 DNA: TGTGCCAGCAGCACAACAGGGGGCGATGGCTACACCTTC.

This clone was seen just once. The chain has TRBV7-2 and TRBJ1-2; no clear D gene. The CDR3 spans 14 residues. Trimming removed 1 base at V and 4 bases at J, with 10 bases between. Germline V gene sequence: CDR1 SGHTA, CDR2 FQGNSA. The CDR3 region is CASSLETPPYGYTF. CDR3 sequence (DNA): TGTGCCAGCAGCTTAGAGACACCTCCCTATGGCTACACCTTC.

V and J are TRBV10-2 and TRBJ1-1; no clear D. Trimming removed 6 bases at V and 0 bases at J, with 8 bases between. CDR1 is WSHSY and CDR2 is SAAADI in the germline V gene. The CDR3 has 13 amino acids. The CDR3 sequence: CASRQLLNTEAFF. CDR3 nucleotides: TGCGCCAGCAGGCAACTACTGAACACTGAAGCTTTCTTT.